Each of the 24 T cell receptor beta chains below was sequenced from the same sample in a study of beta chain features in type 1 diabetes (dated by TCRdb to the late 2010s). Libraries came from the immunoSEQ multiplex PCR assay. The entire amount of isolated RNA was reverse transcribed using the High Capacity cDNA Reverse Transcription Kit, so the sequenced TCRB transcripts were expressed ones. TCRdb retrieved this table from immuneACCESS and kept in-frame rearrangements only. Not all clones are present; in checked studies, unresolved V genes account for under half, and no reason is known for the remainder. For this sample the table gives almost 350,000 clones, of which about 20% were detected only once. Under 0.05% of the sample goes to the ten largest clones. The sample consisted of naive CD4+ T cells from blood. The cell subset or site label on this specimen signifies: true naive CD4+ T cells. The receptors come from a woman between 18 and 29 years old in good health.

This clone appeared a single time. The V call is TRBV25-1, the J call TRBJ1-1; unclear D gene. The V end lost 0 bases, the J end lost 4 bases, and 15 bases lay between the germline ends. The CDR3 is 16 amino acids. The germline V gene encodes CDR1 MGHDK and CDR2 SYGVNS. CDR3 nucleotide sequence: TGTGCCAGCAGTGAATATCGCCCCCTAGGAGGCACTGAAGCTTTCTTT. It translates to CASSEYRPLGGTEAFF.

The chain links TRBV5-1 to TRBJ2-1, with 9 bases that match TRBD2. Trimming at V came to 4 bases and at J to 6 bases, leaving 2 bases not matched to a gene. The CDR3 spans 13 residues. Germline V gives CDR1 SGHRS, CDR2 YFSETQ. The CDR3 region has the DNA TGCGCCAGCAGCCTAGCGGGATCCAATGAGCAGTTCTTC. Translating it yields CASSLAGSNEQFF.

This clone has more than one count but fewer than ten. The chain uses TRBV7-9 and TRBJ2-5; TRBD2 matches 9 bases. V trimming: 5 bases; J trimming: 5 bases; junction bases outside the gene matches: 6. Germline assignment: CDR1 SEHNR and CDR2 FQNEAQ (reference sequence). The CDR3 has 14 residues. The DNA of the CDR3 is TGTGCCAGCAGCCGACTAGCGGTAGGGGAGACCCAGTACTTC. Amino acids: CASSRLAVGETQYF.

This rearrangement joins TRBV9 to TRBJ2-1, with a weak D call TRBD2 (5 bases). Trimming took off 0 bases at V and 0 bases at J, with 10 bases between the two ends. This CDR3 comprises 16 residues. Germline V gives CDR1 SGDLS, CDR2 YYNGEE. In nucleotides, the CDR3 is TGTGCCAGCAGCGTAGATGCGGGTTACTCCTACAATGAGCAGTTCTTC. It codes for CASSVDAGYSYNEQFF.

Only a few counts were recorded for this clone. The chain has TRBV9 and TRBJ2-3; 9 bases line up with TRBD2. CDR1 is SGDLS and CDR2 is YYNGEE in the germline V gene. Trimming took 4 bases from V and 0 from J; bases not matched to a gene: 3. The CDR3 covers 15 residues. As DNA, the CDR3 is TGTGCCAGCAGCCCAGCGGGAGGAAGCACAGATACGCAGTATTTT. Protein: CASSPAGGSTDTQYF.

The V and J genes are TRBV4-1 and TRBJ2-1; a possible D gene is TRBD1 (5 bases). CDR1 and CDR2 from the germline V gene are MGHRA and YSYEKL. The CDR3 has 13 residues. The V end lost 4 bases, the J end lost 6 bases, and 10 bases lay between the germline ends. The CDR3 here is CASSRSRGNEQFF. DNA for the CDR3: TGCGCCAGCAGCCGTTCTAGGGGCAATGAGCAGTTCTTC.

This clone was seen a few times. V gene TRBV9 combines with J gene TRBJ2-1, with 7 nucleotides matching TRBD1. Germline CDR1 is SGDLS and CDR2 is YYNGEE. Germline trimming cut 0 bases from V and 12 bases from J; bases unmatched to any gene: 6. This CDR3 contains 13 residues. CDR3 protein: CASSVATRDRQFF. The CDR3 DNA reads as TGTGCCAGCAGCGTAGCTACTCGGGACAGGCAGTTCTTC.

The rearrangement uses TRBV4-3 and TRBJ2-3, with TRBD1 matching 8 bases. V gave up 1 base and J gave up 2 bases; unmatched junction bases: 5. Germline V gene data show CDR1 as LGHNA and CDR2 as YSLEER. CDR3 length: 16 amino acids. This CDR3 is CASSQGTGMNTDTQYF. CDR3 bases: TGCGCCAGCAGCCAAGGGACAGGGATGAACACAGATACGCAGTATTTT.

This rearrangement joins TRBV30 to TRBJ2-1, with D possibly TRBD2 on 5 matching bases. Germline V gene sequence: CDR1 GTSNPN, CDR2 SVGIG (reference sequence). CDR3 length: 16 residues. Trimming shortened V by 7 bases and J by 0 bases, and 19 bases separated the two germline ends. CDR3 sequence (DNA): TGTGCCTCCATCATTCCGGGGAGCTCCTCCTACAATGAGCAGTTCTTC. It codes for CASIIPGSSSYNEQFF.

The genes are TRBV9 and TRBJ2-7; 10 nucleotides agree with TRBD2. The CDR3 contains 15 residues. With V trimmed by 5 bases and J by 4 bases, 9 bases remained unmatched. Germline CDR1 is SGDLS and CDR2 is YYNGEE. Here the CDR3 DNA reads TGTGCCAGCAGTTCTGGACTAGCGGAACCTTACGAGCAGTACTTC. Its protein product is CASSSGLAEPYEQYF.

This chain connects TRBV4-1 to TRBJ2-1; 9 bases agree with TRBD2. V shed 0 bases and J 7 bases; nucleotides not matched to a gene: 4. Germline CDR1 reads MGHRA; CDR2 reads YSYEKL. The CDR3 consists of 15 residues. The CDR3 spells CASSQDSLAGNEQFF. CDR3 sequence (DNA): TGCGCCAGCAGCCAAGATTCCCTAGCGGGGAATGAGCAGTTCTTC.

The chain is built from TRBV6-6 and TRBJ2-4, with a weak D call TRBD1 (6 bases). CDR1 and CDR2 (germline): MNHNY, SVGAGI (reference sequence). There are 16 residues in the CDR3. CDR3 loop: CVASPGDGWGKNIQYF. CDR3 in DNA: TGTGTAGCGAGCCCAGGGGACGGGTGGGGCAAAAACATTCAGTACTTC.

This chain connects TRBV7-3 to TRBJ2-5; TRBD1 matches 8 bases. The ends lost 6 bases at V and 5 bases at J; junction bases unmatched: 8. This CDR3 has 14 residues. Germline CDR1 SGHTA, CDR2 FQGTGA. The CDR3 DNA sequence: TGTGCCAGCAGATCCCAGGGGGCGCGGGAGACCCAGTACTTC. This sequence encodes CASRSQGARETQYF.

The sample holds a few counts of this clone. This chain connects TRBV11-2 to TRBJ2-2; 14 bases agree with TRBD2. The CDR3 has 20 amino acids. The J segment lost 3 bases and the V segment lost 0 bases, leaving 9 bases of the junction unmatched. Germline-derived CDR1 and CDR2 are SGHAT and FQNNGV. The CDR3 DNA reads TGTGCCAGCAGCTTAGAGTCGGGGACTAGCGGGAGAAGGGACACCGGGGAGCTGTTTTTT. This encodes CASSLESGTSGRRDTGELFF. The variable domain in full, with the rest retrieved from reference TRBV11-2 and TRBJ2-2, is EAGVAQSPRYKIIEKRQSVAFWCNPISGHATLYWYQQILGQGPKLLIQFQNNGVVDDSQLPKDRFSAERLKGVDSTLKIQPAKLEDSAVYLCASSLESGTSGRRDTGELFFGEGSRLTVL.

The CDR3 coding sequence is TGTGCCAGCAGCTTGAGCTCTAGCACAGATACGCAGTATTTT. It specifies CASSLSSSTDTQYF. V gene TRBV7-2 combines with J gene TRBJ2-3; D gene ambiguous. The CDR3 covers 14 residues. Germline V gene sequence: CDR1 SGHTA, CDR2 FQGNSA. V lost 3 bases, J lost 0 bases, and 7 bases lay in between.

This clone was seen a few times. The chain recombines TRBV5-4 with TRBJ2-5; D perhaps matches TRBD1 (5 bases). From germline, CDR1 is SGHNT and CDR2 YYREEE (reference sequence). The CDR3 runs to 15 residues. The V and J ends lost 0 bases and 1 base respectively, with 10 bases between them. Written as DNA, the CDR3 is TGTGCCAGCAGCTTGGGGGGCGGCAGCCAAGAGACCCAGTACTTC. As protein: CASSLGGGSQETQYF.

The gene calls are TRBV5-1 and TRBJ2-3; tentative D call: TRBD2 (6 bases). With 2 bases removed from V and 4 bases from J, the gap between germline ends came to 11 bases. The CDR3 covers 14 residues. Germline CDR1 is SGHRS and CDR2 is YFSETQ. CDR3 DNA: TGCGCCAGCAGCTTCGGGGGTTCTGCAGATACGCAGTATTTT. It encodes CASSFGGSADTQYF.

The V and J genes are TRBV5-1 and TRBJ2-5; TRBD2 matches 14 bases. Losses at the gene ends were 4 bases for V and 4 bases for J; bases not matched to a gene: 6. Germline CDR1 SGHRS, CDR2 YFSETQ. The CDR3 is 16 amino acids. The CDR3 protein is CASSTGLAGGSETQYF. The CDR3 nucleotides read TGCGCCAGCAGCACCGGACTAGCGGGAGGATCAGAGACCCAGTACTTC.

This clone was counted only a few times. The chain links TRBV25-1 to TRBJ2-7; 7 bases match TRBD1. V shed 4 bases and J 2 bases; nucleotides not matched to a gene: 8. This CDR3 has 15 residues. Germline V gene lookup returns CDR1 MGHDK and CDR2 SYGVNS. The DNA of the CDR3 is TGTGCCAGCAGTGGATTCTCAGGGGGACCCTACGAGCAGTACTTC. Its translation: CASSGFSGGPYEQYF.

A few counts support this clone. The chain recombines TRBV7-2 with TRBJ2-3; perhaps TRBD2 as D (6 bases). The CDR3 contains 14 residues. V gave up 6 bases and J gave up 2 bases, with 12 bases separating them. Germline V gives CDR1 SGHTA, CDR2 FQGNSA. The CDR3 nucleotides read TGTGCCAGCAGAGCTGGCGGGAACACAGATACGCAGTATTTT. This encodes CASRAGGNTDTQYF.

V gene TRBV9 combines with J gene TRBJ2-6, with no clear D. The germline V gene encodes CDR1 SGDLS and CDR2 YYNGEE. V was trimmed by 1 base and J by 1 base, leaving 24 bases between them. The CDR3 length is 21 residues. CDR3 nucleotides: TGTGCCAGCAGCGTACGTAGTTGCCGAATATACCACAGATCTGGGGCCAACGTCCTGACTTTC. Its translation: CASSVRSCRIYHRSGANVLTF.

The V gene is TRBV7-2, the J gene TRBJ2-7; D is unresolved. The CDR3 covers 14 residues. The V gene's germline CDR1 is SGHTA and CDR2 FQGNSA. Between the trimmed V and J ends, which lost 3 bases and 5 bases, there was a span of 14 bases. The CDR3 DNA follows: TGTGCCAGCAGCTTCTCCAGGCTGGGTAACGAGCAGTACTTC. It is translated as CASSFSRLGNEQYF. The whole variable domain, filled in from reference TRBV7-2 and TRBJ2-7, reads GAGVSQSPSNKVTEKGKDVELRCDPISGHTALYWYRQSLGQGLEFLIYFQGNSAPDKSGLPSDRFSAERTGGSVSTLTIQRTQQEDSAVYLCASSFSRLGNEQYFGPGTRLTVT.

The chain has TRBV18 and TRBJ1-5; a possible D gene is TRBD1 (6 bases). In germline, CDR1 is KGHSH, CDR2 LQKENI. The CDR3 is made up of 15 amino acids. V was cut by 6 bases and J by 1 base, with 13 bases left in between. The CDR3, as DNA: TGTGCCAGCTCGAGGGACACCGTGAGCAATCAGCCCCAGCATTTT. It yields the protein CASSRDTVSNQPQHF.

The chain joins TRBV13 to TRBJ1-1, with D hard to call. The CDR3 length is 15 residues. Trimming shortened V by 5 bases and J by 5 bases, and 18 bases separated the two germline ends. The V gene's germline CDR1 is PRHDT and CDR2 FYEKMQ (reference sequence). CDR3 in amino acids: CASSPRMGGNTEAFF. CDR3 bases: TGTGCCAGCAGCCCCCGAATGGGAGGGAATACTGAAGCTTTCTTT.